This T cell receptor beta chain is from a study of blood T cell repertoires in COVID-19. Overall study: There were acute and convalescent COVID-19 samples, and they came from the United States, Italy and Spain. PBMCs, B-cell-depleted T cells, or T cells were the source of the cDNA or gDNA that made up the material.

In the study's own analysis: Estimates of nucleated cell counts were drawn from the amplification of reference gene primers. Using immunoSEQ multiplex PCR, the repertoire was profiled, and TCRdb retains in-frame clones only, with some absent. V and J calls and clone size follow that table, whereas D and trimming were derived from the DNA. The sample lists approximately 110,000 clones, 75% to 85% occurring once. The CDR3 length is 14 residues. The V end was cut by 7 bases, the J end by 7 bases, with 16 bases between. Germline V gene data show CDR1 as SGHAT and CDR2 as FQNNGV. The sequenced material came from peripheral blood. The chain joins TRBV11-2 to TRBJ2-2; unclear D gene. This clonotype was obtained from a man between 65 and 85 years old with acute or convalescent COVID-19. In nucleotides, the CDR3 is TGTGCCAGCACCTCAACCCTTGTCGGCGGGGAGCTGTTTTTT. Protein product: CASTSTLVGGELFF.